This is a list of T cell receptor beta chains from one sample in a study of long-term antiretroviral therapy in people with HIV. Generated by immunoSEQ multiplex PCR, the TCRdb table keeps only in-frame clones and is missing some. The top ten hold roughly 5.7% of the sample, which has about 25,000 clones, around 85% seen once. Source: unsorted PBMCs, taken 0.7 years before starting antiretroviral therapy. These receptors all stem from a man aged 25-45 years with HIV. Both conserved end residues are part of each CDR3. D genes are given only for firm matches. A clone size is listed for some rows: how often the clone was seen (once, few, many), or a class if it is expanded.

cdr3_nt | cdr3_aa | j_call | v_call | clone_size | d_call | cdr3_length
TGCGCCAGCAGCCAAACAGGGGGGGCGTTTTCCACAGATACGCAGTATTTT | CASSQTGGAFSTDTQYF | TRBJ2-3 | TRBV4-3 | - | - | 17
TGTGCCAGCGGCTACCGGGACAGGGGGCCCGAGCAGTACTTC | CASGYRDRGPEQYF | TRBJ2-7 | TRBV6-1 | - | TRBD1 | 14
TGTGCCAGCAGTTCGACTAGCGGGAACACCGGGGAGCTGTTTTTT | CASSSTSGNTGELFF | TRBJ2-2 | TRBV6-4 | - | TRBD2 | 15
TGTGCCACCAGGACAGGGGGCGTTAGGAACTATGGCTACACCTTC | CATRTGGVRNYGYTF | TRBJ1-2 | TRBV5-4 | - | TRBD1 | 15
TGCGCCAGCAGCTTCGTAACAGGCAGGAACACTGAAGCTTTCTTT | CASSFVTGRNTEAFF | TRBJ1-1 | TRBV5-1 | - | - | 15
TGTGCCTGGAGCGCACAGGGGGCAAGAGCTAATGAAAAACTGTTTTTT | CAWSAQGARANEKLFF | TRBJ1-4 | TRBV30 | - | TRBD1 | 16
TGTGCCAGTAGTCTCGGCAGGGGAGGCAAAAACATTCAGTACTTC | CASSLGRGGKNIQYF | TRBJ2-4 | TRBV19 | once | - | 15
TGTGCCAGCAGCTCAGGGACAGTCTTGCTAAGCGGGGAGACCCAGTACTTC | CASSSGTVLLSGETQYF | TRBJ2-5 | TRBV7-9 | - | - | 17
TGTGCCAGCAAGTCGGGTGGCGAGACCCAGTACTTC | CASKSGGETQYF | TRBJ2-5 | TRBV28 | - | - | 12
TGCGCCAGCAGCCCACCGACTAGCGGGGGGTACGAGCAGTACTTC | CASSPPTSGGYEQYF | TRBJ2-7 | TRBV4-1 | - | TRBD2 | 15
TGCAGCGTCACACTAGCGGGGGGCCCCTCCTACGAGCAGTACTTC | CSVTLAGGPSYEQYF | TRBJ2-7 | TRBV29-1 | - | TRBD2 | 15
TGTGCCAGCAGTTGGACAGGTTCTAACTATGGCTACACCTTC | CASSWTGSNYGYTF | TRBJ1-2 | TRBV27 | - | TRBD1 | 14
TGTGCCAGCAGTTTGACTAGCGGGAGCACAGATACGCAGTATTTT | CASSLTSGSTDTQYF | TRBJ2-3 | TRBV27 | - | TRBD2 | 15
TGTGCCAGCAGAAGGGAGGGGGGAGGCTACACCTTC | CASRREGGGYTF | TRBJ1-2 | TRBV6-1 | - | - | 12
TGTGCCAGAAGCCTGGACAGGTGCTCCTATAATTCACCCCTCCACTTT | CARSLDRCSYNSPLHF | TRBJ1-6 | TRBV5-3 | - | TRBD1 | 16
TGTGCCAGCAGCTCGTGGACTAGCGGGAGTTCCTACAATGAGCAGTTCTTC | CASSSWTSGSSYNEQFF | TRBJ2-1 | TRBV7-9 | - | TRBD2 | 17
TGTGCCAGCAGTGAGGTAGGGGTGGGCACAGATACGCAGTATTTT | CASSEVGVGTDTQYF | TRBJ2-3 | TRBV2 | once | - | 15
TGTGCCAGCAGCGTAAGTACAGGGGGCTACGAGCAGTACTTC | CASSVSTGGYEQYF | TRBJ2-7 | TRBV9 | once | TRBD1 | 14
TGTGCCAGCAGTTACCCCAGCGGGGGTACCGAAGAGACCCAGTACTTC | CASSYPSGGTEETQYF | TRBJ2-5 | TRBV6-6 | - | TRBD2 | 16
TGCGCCAGCAGCCCCTTAGCGTACCGTAACGGGGAGCAGTTCTTC | CASSPLAYRNGEQFF | TRBJ2-1 | TRBV4-1 | - | - | 15
TGTGCCAGCAGCTTGGTATCCCTGGCCAGACATTCACCCCTCCACTTT | CASSLVSLARHSPLHF | TRBJ1-6 | TRBV5-5 | - | - | 16
TGTGCCAGTAGCAGGGGCCCCCACAATGAAAAACTGTTTTTT | CASSRGPHNEKLFF | TRBJ1-4 | TRBV19 | few | - | 14
TGTGCCAGCAGTTACTCGGCCGGGAACTCTGGAAACACCATATATTTT | CASSYSAGNSGNTIYF | TRBJ1-3 | TRBV6-5 | - | - | 16
TGTGCCAGCAGCGTTACAGGGGGCGCGGAGACCCAGTACTTC | CASSVTGGAETQYF | TRBJ2-5 | TRBV9 | once | TRBD1 | 14
TGTGCCACCAGCTCTGAAGGAGAGGGAGGATTAGGGTACAAAGAGACCCAGTACTTC | CATSSEGEGGLGYKETQYF | TRBJ2-5 | TRBV15 | - | - | 19
TGTGCCAGCAGTTTATGGGGTAGCGGGGGGAACTACAATGAGCAGTTCTTC | CASSLWGSGGNYNEQFF | TRBJ2-1 | TRBV27 | - | TRBD2 | 17
TGTGCCAGCAGCTTTAGGGGGGAGAACTACGAGCAGTACTTC | CASSFRGENYEQYF | TRBJ2-7 | TRBV11-2 | - | - | 14
TGTGCCAGTAGTATAGGCCAGGGAAGGGGTGAGCAGTTCTTC | CASSIGQGRGEQFF | TRBJ2-1 | TRBV19 | - | - | 14
TGTGCCAGCAGCCCAGAGATGTCTCCGAACACCGGGGAGCTGTTTTTT | CASSPEMSPNTGELFF | TRBJ2-2 | TRBV7-9 | - | - | 16
TGCGCCAGCAGCCAAGATCGGTGGGGGTTTTGGCCCTACGAGCAGTACTTC | CASSQDRWGFWPYEQYF | TRBJ2-7 | TRBV4-3 | few | - | 17
TGTGCCTGGACAGGGATATATGGCTACACCTTC | CAWTGIYGYTF | TRBJ1-2 | TRBV30 | - | - | 11
TGTGCCAGCAGCGGAAATGGCGGGGAGTACCAAGAGACCCAGTACTTC | CASSGNGGEYQETQYF | TRBJ2-5 | TRBV9 | - | - | 16
TGTGCCAGCAGCTCGTTACGACACTACGAGCAGTACTTC | CASSSLRHYEQYF | TRBJ2-7 | TRBV7-2 | - | - | 13
TGTGCCAGCAGTTTAGGGACGGCAAACACCGGGGAGCTGTTTTTT | CASSLGTANTGELFF | TRBJ2-2 | TRBV27 | - | - | 15
TGTGCCAGCAGCAGTAACGGGCAGGGCGAGCAGTACTTC | CASSSNGQGEQYF | TRBJ2-7 | TRBV6-6 | - | - | 13
TGTGCCAGCAGCTTTGAGCGGGCAGGGACCCAGTACTTC | CASSFERAGTQYF | TRBJ2-5 | TRBV11-2 | once | - | 13
TGCGCCAGCAGCCAACGGACTGGGGCGGGGGCCAACAATGAGCAGTTCTTC | CASSQRTGAGANNEQFF | TRBJ2-1 | TRBV4-1 | - | - | 17
TGTGCCAGCAGCCGTAGCGGGAGCGGTACCGGGGAGCTGTTTTTT | CASSRSGSGTGELFF | TRBJ2-2 | TRBV7-9 | - | TRBD2 | 15
TGCGCCAGCAGCTTGCAGGGGGCCTCGGAGACCCAGTACTTC | CASSLQGASETQYF | TRBJ2-5 | TRBV5-1 | - | TRBD1 | 14
TGTGCCAGCAGCTTGGACAGCACGTCCGGGGAGCAGTACTTC | CASSLDSTSGEQYF | TRBJ2-7 | TRBV5-5 | few | - | 14
TGTGCCAGCAGCCGAAGGGGCCTCCGATCACCCCTCCACTTT | CASSRRGLRSPLHF | TRBJ1-6 | TRBV5-6 | - | - | 14
TGTGCCAGCAGTAAAGGACAGGGATTGAACACTGAAGCTTTCTTT | CASSKGQGLNTEAFF | TRBJ1-1 | TRBV6-5 | - | TRBD1 | 15
TGTGCCAGCAGCTTGGCCGGGCGGCTCAAGGGCAATGAGCAGTTCTTC | CASSLAGRLKGNEQFF | TRBJ2-1 | TRBV5-4 | once | - | 16
TGTGCCAGCAGTTTGCGGACGGATAATTCACCCCTCCACTTT | CASSLRTDNSPLHF | TRBJ1-6 | TRBV28 | - | - | 14
TGTGCCAGCAGAAGGGACACTACGAACACCGGGGAGCTGTTTTTT | CASRRDTTNTGELFF | TRBJ2-2 | TRBV6-1 | - | - | 15
TGTGCCAGCAGGAAGACAGCCAGCTCCTATAATTCACCCCTCCACTTT | CASRKTASSYNSPLHF | TRBJ1-6 | TRBV11-2 | - | - | 16
TGTGCCAGCACGGGGCCTGGGGCCAACGTCCTGACTTTC | CASTGPGANVLTF | TRBJ2-6 | TRBV2 | - | - | 13
TGTGCCTGGAGTGTAGGAAGGACTAGCGGGGGAGATACGCAGTATTTT | CAWSVGRTSGGDTQYF | TRBJ2-3 | TRBV30 | - | TRBD2 | 16
TGCGCCAGCAGCCCCGTTCCGTCGGGGAACTATGGCTACACCTTC | CASSPVPSGNYGYTF | TRBJ1-2 | TRBV5-1 | - | - | 15
TGTGCCAGCAGCGTAGCTGGGGACGCTGGGGGAAGGGAGACCCAGTACTTC | CASSVAGDAGGRETQYF | TRBJ2-5 | TRBV9 | medium-sized | - | 17
TGTGCCAGCCCTGTCCCCAACTCCTACGAGCAGTACTTC | CASPVPNSYEQYF | TRBJ2-7 | TRBV21-1 | - | - | 13
TGCAGCGTTTATGACAGGGAGCCAACCTACGAGCAGTACTTC | CSVYDREPTYEQYF | TRBJ2-7 | TRBV29-1 | - | TRBD1 | 14
TGTGCCAGCAGCTTAGTCGGGAATGAGCAGTTCTTC | CASSLVGNEQFF | TRBJ2-1 | TRBV7-9 | few | - | 12